Below are 20 T cell receptor beta chains sequenced from a single sample in a study of CD8 T cells in ankylosing spondylitis. TCRdb reprocessed the 5' RACE reads via MiXCR and lists one record per CDR3 protein. The sample lists 250,000 to 350,000 distinct CDR3 sequences; roughly 8% were seen once. General study results and limits: A motif in TCR beta, a set of under 10 highly homologous variants, appeared characteristic of ankylosing spondylitis blood.

What these receptors recognize is not known. The specimen was blood, either unsorted or a sorted T cell fraction (not recorded which). These receptors all stem from a male donor with ankylosing spondylitis.

The chain is built from TRBV12-5 and TRBJ1-5, with TRBD1 as a possible D gene (6 bases). CDR3 length: 17 amino acids. V was pared by 1 base and J by 2 bases, with 15 bases between. CDR1 is LGHNT and CDR2 is FRNRAP in the germline V gene. The CDR3 DNA is TGTGCTAGTGGTTTGGAGGCAGGGGATATTGGCAATCAGCCCCAGCATTTT. This sequence encodes CASGLEAGDIGNQPQHF.

This chain links TRBV25-1 with TRBJ2-7, with D perhaps given as TRBD1 or TRBD2 (5 bases each). The CDR3 loop spans 12 amino acids. CDR1 is MGHDK and CDR2 is SYGVNS in the germline V gene. Trimming pared 5 bases from V and 8 bases from J, leaving 13 bases between. The CDR3 sequence: CASSPGTTKQYF. The DNA of the CDR3 is TGTGCCAGCAGTCCCGGGACCACGAAGCAGTACTTC.

The CDR3 here is CASSLAGGAGVLDTQYF. The CDR3 region has the DNA TGTGCCAGCAGCTTAGCAGGGGGAGCGGGAGTTCTCGATACGCAGTATTTT. The chain combines TRBV7-2 with TRBJ2-3, with TRBD2 matching over 8 bases. The germline gives CDR1 SGHTA, CDR2 FQGNSA. With 0 bases clipped from V and 6 bases from J, the junction kept 11 bases outside the gene matches. This CDR3 is built from 17 residues.

The rearrangement links TRBV7-3 to TRBJ2-1; 11 bases agree with TRBD2. V lost 4 bases to trimming and J lost 9 bases; unmatched junction nucleotides: 5. The CDR3 contains 14 residues. Germline lookup yields CDR1 SGHTA and CDR2 FQGTGA. CDR3 region: CASSSRSGRAEQFF. The CDR3 DNA follows: TGTGCCAGCAGCTCCCGTAGCGGGAGGGCTGAGCAGTTCTTC.

This clonotype was picked up many times. The chain links TRBV4-2 to TRBJ2-3, with D perhaps TRBD2 (6 bases). Trimming shortened V by 4 bases and J by 0 bases, and 11 bases separated the two germline ends. The V gene's germline CDR1 is LGHNA and CDR2 YNFKEQ. The CDR3 consists of 15 residues. The CDR3 DNA sequence: TGTGCCAGCAGCCGTCGACTAGACAGCACAGATACGCAGTATTTT. Residues: CASSRRLDSTDTQYF.

This clonotype was observed a handful of times. V is TRBV24-1 and J is TRBJ2-1; 12 nucleotides agree with TRBD2. The length of the CDR3 is 18 residues. V was clipped by 3 bases and J by 6 bases; unmatched bases: 11. Per germline, CDR1 KGHDR and CDR2 SFDVKD. The CDR3: CATSDPALAGGPFNEQFF. CDR3 in DNA: TGTGCCACCAGTGATCCGGCGCTAGCGGGAGGGCCATTCAATGAGCAGTTCTTC.

This chain joins TRBV7-2 and TRBJ2-2, with TRBD1 as a possible D gene (6 bases). The CDR3 runs to 15 residues. Germline CDR1 SGHTA, CDR2 FQGNSA. Trimming stripped 4 bases from V and 3 bases from J, with 12 bases between. Here the CDR3 reads CASSYRTADTGELFF. CDR3 coding DNA: TGTGCCAGCAGCTACAGGACAGCTGACACCGGGGAGCTGTTTTTT.

This chain links TRBV3-1 with TRBJ2-2, with TRBD2 as a possible D gene (6 bases). V dropped 0 bases and J dropped 8 bases, with 13 bases sitting between them. Germline V gene sequence: CDR1 LGHDT, CDR2 YNNKEL (reference sequence). The CDR3 runs 15 residues. In nucleotides, the CDR3 is TGTGCCAGCAGCCAAGAATGGGGACTTTCTGGGGAGCTGTTTTTT. This translates into CASSQEWGLSGELFF.

This clonotype was detected a few times. The J gene is TRBJ1-3, the V gene TRBV12-3 or TRBV12-4; possible D gene TRBD1, 5 bases. The germline V and J ends were trimmed by 2 bases and 0 bases, with 14 bases remaining between them. CDR3 length: 17 amino acids. The CDR3 DNA follows: TGTGCCAGCAGTTTAACGGTGTCGGGGGGCTCTGGAAACACCATATATTTT. Translating it yields CASSLTVSGGSGNTIYF.

Ten or more counts support this clonotype. The V call is TRBV29-1, the J call TRBJ1-2; D possibly corresponds to TRBD1 (5 bases). The germline CDR1 and CDR2 sequences are SQVTM and ANQGSEA. Trimming cost V 7 bases and J 0 bases, with 12 bases left between them. The CDR3 covers 13 residues. The CDR3 bases are TGCAGCGCTCAGGGAGGTTCTAACTATGGCTACACCTTC. Protein sequence: CSAQGGSNYGYTF.

This clonotype was observed a few times. The chain uses TRBV15 and TRBJ1-2; TRBD1 is a possible D gene (5 bases). This CDR3 comprises 17 residues. The V and J ends lost 1 base and 0 bases respectively, with 15 bases between them. Germline values: CDR1 LNHNV, CDR2 YYDKDF (reference sequence). The CDR3 coding sequence is TGTGCCACCAGCAGAGGAGGGGAGGGGAAAGCTAACTATGGCTACACCTTC. Translating it yields CATSRGGEGKANYGYTF. The whole variable domain, remainder taken from reference TRBV15 and TRBJ1-2, is DAMVIQNPRYQVTQFGKPVTLSCSQTLNHNVMYWYQQKSSQAPKLLFHYYDKDFNNEADTPDNFQSRRPNTSFCFLDIRSPGLGDTAMYLCATSRGGEGKANYGYTFGSGTRLTVV.

V and J are TRBV10-3 and TRBJ2-1; 9 bases are shared with TRBD2. The CDR3 length is 15 residues. Germline values: CDR1 ENHRY, CDR2 SYGVKD. J gave up 5 bases and V 7 bases, and 9 bases lay outside the gene matches. CDR3 in DNA: TGTGCCATCACCGCTGGGCGGGAGGGAGACAATGAGCAGTTCTTC. Translating gives CAITAGREGDNEQFF.

There are a few counts of this clonotype. V is TRBV29-1 and J is TRBJ2-1; D is perhaps TRBD1 or TRBD2 (5 bases each). There are 12 residues in the CDR3. The germline gives CDR1 SQVTM, CDR2 ANQGSEA. Trimming shortened V by 7 bases and J by 1 base, and 8 bases separated the two germline ends. CDR3 nucleotides: TGCAGCGGGGGACGGTCCTACAATGAGCAGTTCTTC. Its protein product is CSGGRSYNEQFF.

This chain connects TRBV9 to TRBJ1-6, with D maybe TRBD1 (5 bases). V lost 0 bases and J 10 bases, leaving 8 bases between the germline ends. CDR1 is SGDLS and CDR2 is YYNGEE in the germline V gene. The CDR3 is made up of 13 amino acids. The CDR3 loop is CASSVGGRSPLHF. The CDR3 region has the DNA TGTGCCAGCAGCGTAGGGGGGAGGTCACCCCTCCACTTT.

V gene TRBV12-3 or TRBV12-4 combines with J gene TRBJ2-7; the D gene could be TRBD1 or TRBD2 (5 bases each). Trimming took 4 bases from V and 7 from J, leaving 20 bases between them. This CDR3 is built from 15 residues. The CDR3 DNA reads as TGTGCCAGCAGTTCCGCCGGGACGACGGGTAGGGAGCAGTACTTC. Translation gives CASSSAGTTGREQYF.

The V call is TRBV12-3 or TRBV12-4, the J call TRBJ2-2; D remains ambiguous. Trimming stripped 7 bases from V and 7 bases from J, with 7 bases between. CDR3 length: 11 amino acids. The CDR3 here is CASTLNGELFF. CDR3 nucleotide sequence: TGTGCCAGCACTCTTAACGGGGAGCTGTTTTTT.

At least ten counts were recorded for this clonotype. V gene TRBV5-1 combines with J gene TRBJ2-1; D ambiguous. Germline V CDR1 and CDR2: SGHRS, YFSETQ. V dropped 1 base and J dropped 6 bases, with 5 bases sitting between them. The CDR3 extends over 12 amino acids. CDR3 sequence reads: CASSLFSNEQFF. The CDR3, as DNA: TGCGCCAGCAGCTTGTTCAGCAATGAGCAGTTCTTC.

The gene calls are TRBV7-2 and TRBJ2-3, with 8 bases that match TRBD2. Germline V gene lookup returns CDR1 SGHTA and CDR2 FQGNSA. After removal of 5 bases from V and 7 bases from J, the junction contained 11 bases not matched to a gene. CDR3 length: 15 residues. This CDR3 reads CASSHSGALRNTQYF. The CDR3 DNA reads as TGTGCCAGCAGCCATAGCGGGGCCCTCAGAAATACGCAGTATTTT.

This clonotype showed up many times. This chain links TRBV12-3 or TRBV12-4 with TRBJ1-5; 8 positions agree with TRBD1. This CDR3 is 14 amino acids long. The V gene end was trimmed by 2 bases and the J gene end by 10 bases; junction bases not matched to a gene: 7. Here the CDR3 reads CASSLTSTGGPQHF. Written as DNA, the CDR3 is TGTGCCAGCAGTTTAACCTCAACAGGGGGTCCCCAGCATTTT.

At least ten counts were recorded for this clonotype. The chain has TRBV5-1 and TRBJ2-3; D ambiguous. Deletions cut 2 bases from V and 6 bases from J, with 7 bases between. The germline V gene has CDR1 SGHRS and CDR2 YFSETQ. The CDR3 totals 12 residues. This CDR3 reads CASSFVSDTQYF. The CDR3 DNA reads TGCGCCAGCAGCTTCGTCAGCGATACGCAGTATTTT.